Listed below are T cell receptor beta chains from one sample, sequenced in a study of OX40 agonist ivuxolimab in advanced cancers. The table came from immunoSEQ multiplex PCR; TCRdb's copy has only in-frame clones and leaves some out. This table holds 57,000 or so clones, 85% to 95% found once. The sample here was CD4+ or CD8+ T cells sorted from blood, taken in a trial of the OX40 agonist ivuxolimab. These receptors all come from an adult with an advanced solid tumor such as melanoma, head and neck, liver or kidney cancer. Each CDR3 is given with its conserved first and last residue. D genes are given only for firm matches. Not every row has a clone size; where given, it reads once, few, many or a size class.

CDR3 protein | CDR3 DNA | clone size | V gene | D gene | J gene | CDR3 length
CASSLLTLTGELFF | TGTGCCAGCAGTTTATTAACACTTACCGGGGAGCTGTTTTTT | once | TRBV27 | . | TRBJ2-2 | 14
CASSQVTGNQRSETQYF | TGCGCCAGCAGCCAGGTAACGGGGAACCAAAGGTCGGAGACCCAGTACTTC | . | TRBV4-1 | . | TRBJ2-5 | 17
CAIFRDSSNEQFF | TGTGCCATTTTCCGGGACAGTAGTAATGAGCAGTTCTTC | . | TRBV10-3 | TRBD1 | TRBJ2-1 | 13
CASRTGTSQETQYF | TGTGCCAGTCGGACCGGGACTAGTCAAGAGACCCAGTACTTC | . | TRBV19 | TRBD2 | TRBJ2-5 | 14
CASSRLRTSGPGGVYEQYF | TGTGCCAGCAGTCGCCTGAGGACTAGCGGGCCAGGGGGGGTTTACGAGCAGTACTTC | . | TRBV7-9 | TRBD2 | TRBJ2-7 | 19
CASSQGRGIYEQYF | TGCGCCAGCAGCCAAGGAAGGGGGATCTACGAGCAGTACTTC | . | TRBV4-3 | . | TRBJ2-7 | 14
CASSLLYQDTQYF | TGTGCCAGCAGCTTATTATATCAAGATACGCAGTATTTT | . | TRBV7-6 | . | TRBJ2-3 | 13
CASSSGQGGLAKNIQYF | TGTGCCAGCAGCTCCGGACAGGGGGGTTTAGCCAAAAACATTCAGTACTTC | . | TRBV5-5 | TRBD1 | TRBJ2-4 | 17
CASRKRTGGPRDDTGELFF | TGTGCCAGCAGAAAAAGGACGGGAGGGCCCCGTGATGACACCGGGGAGCTGTTTTTT | . | TRBV21-1 | . | TRBJ2-2 | 19
CASSEGGFGYTF | TGTGCCAGCAGCGAGGGGGGGTTCGGCTACACCTTC | . | TRBV2 | . | TRBJ1-2 | 12
CASSQDQGSLLAEAFF | TGTGCCAGCAGCCAAGATCAAGGCAGTTTGCTAGCTGAAGCTTTCTTT | once | TRBV4-2 | . | TRBJ1-1 | 16
CASTEGGDEQYF | TGTGCCAGCACCGAGGGGGGGGACGAGCAGTACTTC | . | TRBV25-1 | . | TRBJ2-7 | 12
CATSTGGQVGPTDTQYF | TGTGCCACCAGCACAGGGGGACAGGTCGGCCCCACAGATACGCAGTATTTT | . | TRBV15 | TRBD1 | TRBJ2-3 | 17
CASSLDLSSPYEQYF | TGTGCCAGCAGCCTCGACTTGTCCTCCCCCTACGAGCAGTACTTC | . | TRBV14 | . | TRBJ2-7 | 15
CASSFRSPRTSGSGGQYF | TGTGCCAGCAGTTTTAGGAGCCCCCGGACTAGCGGGAGCGGAGGGCAGTACTTC | . | TRBV27 | TRBD2 | TRBJ2-7 | 18
CASSPWPMADNEQFF | TGTGCCAGCAGTCCGTGGCCGATGGCAGACAATGAGCAGTTCTTC | . | TRBV6-6 | . | TRBJ2-1 | 15
CSVREVEAFF | TGCAGCGTACGAGAGGTTGAAGCTTTCTTT | . | TRBV29-1 | . | TRBJ1-1 | 10
CASSPGLAGPYNEQFF | TGTGCCAGCAGCCCCGGACTAGCGGGACCCTACAATGAGCAGTTCTTC | . | TRBV13 | TRBD2 | TRBJ2-1 | 16
CASSIGENQETQYF | TGTGCCAGTAGTATTGGGGAGAACCAAGAGACCCAGTACTTC | . | TRBV19 | . | TRBJ2-5 | 14
CASSLSLQGVTDTQYF | TGTGCCAGCAGCTTAAGTCTACAGGGGGTCACAGATACGCAGTATTTT | . | TRBV5-6 | TRBD1 | TRBJ2-3 | 16
CASSSRGSQYEQYF | TGTGCCAGCAGCTCAAGGGGGTCGCAATACGAGCAGTACTTC | . | TRBV7-2 | . | TRBJ2-7 | 14
CASSLYERDEQFF | TGTGCCAGCAGCTTATATGAGCGGGATGAGCAGTTCTTC | few | TRBV7-2 | . | TRBJ2-1 | 13
CASNRWGGSSTDTQYF | TGTGCCAGCAACCGTTGGGGAGGGAGTAGCACAGATACGCAGTATTTT | few | TRBV7-8 | TRBD2 | TRBJ2-3 | 16
CSVDNPPDEQFF | TGCAGCGTTGATAACCCTCCGGATGAGCAGTTCTTC | . | TRBV29-1 | . | TRBJ2-1 | 12
CASTLAGAAYEQYF | TGTGCCAGCACCCTAGCGGGTGCGGCCTACGAGCAGTACTTC | . | TRBV7-2 | TRBD2 | TRBJ2-7 | 14
CASSPIGGLAVSSYEQYF | TGTGCCAGCAGTCCCATTGGGGGGCTAGCGGTGAGCTCCTACGAGCAGTACTTC | . | TRBV27 | . | TRBJ2-7 | 18
CASRRTGNTEAFF | TGTGCCAGCAGACGAACAGGAAACACTGAAGCTTTCTTT | . | TRBV28 | . | TRBJ1-1 | 13
CASSVVPDLFYNEQFF | TGTGCCAGCAGCGTAGTGCCCGACCTGTTCTACAATGAGCAGTTCTTC | . | TRBV9 | . | TRBJ2-1 | 16
CATSRNPGGQGNQPQHF | TGTGCCACCAGCAGAAACCCGGGAGGACAGGGCAATCAGCCCCAGCATTTT | few | TRBV15 | TRBD1 | TRBJ1-5 | 17
CASAFGVGNYEQYF | TGTGCCAGCGCCTTTGGGGTTGGGAACTACGAGCAGTACTTC | . | TRBV9 | . | TRBJ2-7 | 14
CASSLFTGGNQPQHF | TGTGCCAGCAGCTTATTTACAGGGGGCAATCAGCCCCAGCATTTT | . | TRBV7-2 | TRBD1 | TRBJ1-5 | 15
CASSEVGGSQETQYF | TGTGCCAGCAGTGAAGTGGGCGGGAGCCAAGAGACCCAGTACTTC | . | TRBV6-1 | TRBD2 | TRBJ2-5 | 15
CASSPYLGGQTQYF | TGTGCCAGTAGTCCGTACCTGGGAGGGCAGACCCAGTACTTC | . | TRBV19 | TRBD2 | TRBJ2-5 | 14
CASSLRGPSYNEQFF | TGTGCCAGCAGTTTACGGGGGCCTTCCTACAATGAGCAGTTCTTC | . | TRBV28 | . | TRBJ2-1 | 15
CASSLQTTGEYNEQFF | TGTGCCAGCAGCTTACAAACGACAGGGGAGTACAATGAGCAGTTCTTC | . | TRBV7-9 | TRBD1 | TRBJ2-1 | 16
CASSAQGIGDEQYF | TGTGCCAGCAGCGCACAGGGGATCGGGGACGAGCAGTACTTC | . | TRBV5-6 | TRBD1 | TRBJ2-7 | 14
CASSWEGGSTEAFF | TGTGCCAGCAGCTGGGAGGGGGGTTCCACTGAAGCTTTCTTT | . | TRBV13 | . | TRBJ1-1 | 14
CASSLVGGREGLETQYF | TGTGCCAGCAGCTTAGTGGGCGGGCGGGAGGGCCTGGAGACCCAGTACTTC | . | TRBV7-6 | TRBD2 | TRBJ2-5 | 17
CASSLQGPYGYTF | TGTGCCAGCAGTTTACAGGGACCCTATGGCTACACCTTC | . | TRBV27 | . | TRBJ1-2 | 13
CASSFGRTQPQHF | TGTGCCAGCAGTTTCGGGCGGACTCAGCCCCAGCATTTT | . | TRBV27 | . | TRBJ1-5 | 13
CATSRPGLAGGPETQYF | TGTGCCACCAGCAGACCAGGACTAGCGGGAGGGCCAGAGACCCAGTACTTC | once | TRBV15 | TRBD2 | TRBJ2-5 | 17
CASSLSPGLRETQYF | TGTGCCAGCAGCTTATCGCCGGGGCTCAGGGAGACCCAGTACTTC | . | TRBV7-4 | . | TRBJ2-5 | 15
CASSSGEVVGTDTQYF | TGTGCCAGCAGCTCCGGGGAGGTAGTTGGCACAGATACGCAGTATTTT | . | TRBV7-9 | . | TRBJ2-3 | 16
CASSEEGLAWASYEQYF | TGTGCCAGCAGTGAAGAGGGACTAGCATGGGCCTCCTACGAGCAGTACTTC | . | TRBV6-1 | TRBD2 | TRBJ2-7 | 17
CAISEDPAGGQPQHF | TGTGCCATCAGTGAGGACCCCGCTGGGGGTCAGCCCCAGCATTTT | . | TRBV10-3 | . | TRBJ1-5 | 15
CASSADSSGTGELFF | TGTGCCAGCAGCGCGGACTCTAGCGGAACCGGGGAGCTGTTTTTT | . | TRBV9 | TRBD2 | TRBJ2-2 | 15